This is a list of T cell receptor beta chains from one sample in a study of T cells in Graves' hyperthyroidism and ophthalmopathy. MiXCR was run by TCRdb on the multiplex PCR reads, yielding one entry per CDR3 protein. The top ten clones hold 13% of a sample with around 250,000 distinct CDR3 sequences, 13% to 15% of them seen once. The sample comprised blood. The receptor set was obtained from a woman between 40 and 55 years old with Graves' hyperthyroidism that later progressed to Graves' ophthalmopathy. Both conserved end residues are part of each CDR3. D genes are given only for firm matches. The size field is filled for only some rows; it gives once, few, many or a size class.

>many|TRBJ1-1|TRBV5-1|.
TGCGCCAGCAGCTGGGGCTCATATTCCACGAACACTGAAGCTTTCTTT
CASSWGSYSTNTEAFF
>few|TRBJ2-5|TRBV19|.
TGTGCCAGTAGTGTTCAGGGATTGGTAGAGACCCAGTACTTC
CASSVQGLVETQYF
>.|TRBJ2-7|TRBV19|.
TGTGCCAGTAGTATGCCAGGGGTTGCCTACGAGCAGTACTTC
CASSMPGVAYEQYF
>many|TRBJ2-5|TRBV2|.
TGTGCCAGCAGGGGGGGGAGGACGGGACAGCAAGAGACCCAGTACTTC
CASRGGRTGQQETQYF
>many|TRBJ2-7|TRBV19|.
TGTGCCAGTAGGCAGCGCCAGTTTGGGGGGCACGAGCAGTACTTC
CASRQRQFGGHEQYF
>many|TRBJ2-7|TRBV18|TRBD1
TGTGCCAGCTCACCGGGACAGGGATTTTCCGAGCAGTACTTC
CASSPGQGFSEQYF
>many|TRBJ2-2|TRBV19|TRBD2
TGTGCCAGTAGTATAGGGACTAGCGGGAGGGCCGGAGGTACCGGGGAGCTGTTTTTT
CASSIGTSGRAGGTGELFF
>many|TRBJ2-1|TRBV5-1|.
TGCGCCAGCAGCCTATCGGTGGAGCAGTTCTTC
CASSLSVEQFF
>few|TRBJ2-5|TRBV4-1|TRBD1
TGCGCCAGCAGCCAACATACCGGGACAGGGGTAGAGACCCAGTACTTC
CASSQHTGTGVETQYF
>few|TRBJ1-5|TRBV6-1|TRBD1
TGTGCCAGCTATCAGGGACAGACGAATCAGCCCCAGCATTTT
CASYQGQTNQPQHF
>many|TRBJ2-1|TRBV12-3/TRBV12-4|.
TGTGCCAGCAGCAAAAGACAGCCCCGAACAATGGAGCAGTTCTTC
CASSKRQPRTMEQFF